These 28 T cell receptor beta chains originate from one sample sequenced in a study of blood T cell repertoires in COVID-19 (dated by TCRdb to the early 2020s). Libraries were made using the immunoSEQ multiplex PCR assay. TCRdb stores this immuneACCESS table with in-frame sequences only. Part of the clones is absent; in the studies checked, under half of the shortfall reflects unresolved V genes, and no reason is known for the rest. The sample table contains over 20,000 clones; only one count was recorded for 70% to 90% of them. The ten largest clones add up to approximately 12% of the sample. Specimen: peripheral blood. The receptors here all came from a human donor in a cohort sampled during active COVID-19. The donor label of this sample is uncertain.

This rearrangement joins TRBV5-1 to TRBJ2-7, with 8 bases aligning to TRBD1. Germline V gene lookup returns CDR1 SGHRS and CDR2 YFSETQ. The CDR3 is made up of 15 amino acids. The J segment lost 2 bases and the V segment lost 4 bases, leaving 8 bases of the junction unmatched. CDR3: CASSDRGRGTYEQYF. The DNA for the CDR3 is TGCGCCAGCAGCGACAGGGGTCGCGGGACCTACGAGCAGTACTTC.

In DNA form, the CDR3 reads TGTGCCAGCAGTCGACTAGCGGGAGGGCCTCAAATGGAGACCCAGTACTTC. It yields the protein CASSRLAGGPQMETQYF. The chain employs TRBV2 and TRBJ2-5; 14 bases map to TRBD2. V lost 5 bases, J lost 5 bases, and 10 bases stayed unmatched. This CDR3 has 17 amino acids. The germline V gene has CDR1 SNHLY and CDR2 FYNNEI. Combining the CDR3 with reference TRBV2 and TRBJ2-5 gives the whole variable domain EPEVTQTPSHQVTQMGQEVILRCVPISNHLYFYWYRQILGQKVEFLVSFYNNEISEKSEIFDDQFSVERPDGSNFTLKIRSTKLEDSAMYFCASSRLAGGPQMETQYFGPGTRLLVL.

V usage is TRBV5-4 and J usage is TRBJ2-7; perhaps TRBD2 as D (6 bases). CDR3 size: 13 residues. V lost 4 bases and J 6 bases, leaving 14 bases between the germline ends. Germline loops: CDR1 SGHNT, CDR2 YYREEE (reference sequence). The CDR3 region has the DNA TGTGCCAGCAGCCAGAGGCTAGCGCTCGAGCAGTACTTC. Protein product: CASSQRLALEQYF.

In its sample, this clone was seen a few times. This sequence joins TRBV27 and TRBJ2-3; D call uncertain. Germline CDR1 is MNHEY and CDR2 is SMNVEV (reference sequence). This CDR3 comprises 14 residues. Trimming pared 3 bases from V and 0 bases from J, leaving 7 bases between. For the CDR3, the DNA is TGTGCCAGCAGTTTCTACCATAGCACAGATACGCAGTATTTT. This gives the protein CASSFYHSTDTQYF.

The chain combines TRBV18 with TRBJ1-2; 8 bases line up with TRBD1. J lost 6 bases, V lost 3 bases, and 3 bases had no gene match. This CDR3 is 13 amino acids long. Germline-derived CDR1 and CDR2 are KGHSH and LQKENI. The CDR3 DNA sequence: TGTGCCAGCTCACCGCAGGGGGCCAATGGCTACACCTTC. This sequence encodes CASSPQGANGYTF. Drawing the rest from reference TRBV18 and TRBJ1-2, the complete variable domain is NAGVMQNPRHLVRRRGQEARLRCSPMKGHSHVYWYRQLPEEGLKFMVYLQKENIIDESGMPKERFSAEFPKEGPSILRIQQVVRGDSAAYFCASSPQGANGYTFGSGTRLTVV.

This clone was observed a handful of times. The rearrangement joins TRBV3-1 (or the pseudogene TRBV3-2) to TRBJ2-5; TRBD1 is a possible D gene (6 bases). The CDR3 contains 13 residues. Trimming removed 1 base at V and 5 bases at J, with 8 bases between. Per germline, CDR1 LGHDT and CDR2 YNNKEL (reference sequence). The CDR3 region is CASSQGGRETQYF. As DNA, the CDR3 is TGTGCCAGCAGCCAAGGGGGGCGGGAGACCCAGTACTTC.

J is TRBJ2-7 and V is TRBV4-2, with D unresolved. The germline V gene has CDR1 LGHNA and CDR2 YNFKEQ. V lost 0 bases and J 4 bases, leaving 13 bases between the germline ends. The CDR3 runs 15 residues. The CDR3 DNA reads TGTGCCAGCAGCCAAGATGGTTCAGCGCGGTACGAGCAGTACTTC. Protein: CASSQDGSARYEQYF.

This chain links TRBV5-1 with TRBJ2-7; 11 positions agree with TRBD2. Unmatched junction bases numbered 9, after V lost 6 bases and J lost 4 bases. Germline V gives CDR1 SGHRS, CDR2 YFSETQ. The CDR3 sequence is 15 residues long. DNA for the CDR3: TGCGCCAGCACCTTTGGGGGGACTAGCGGTTACGAGCAGTACTTC. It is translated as CASTFGGTSGYEQYF.

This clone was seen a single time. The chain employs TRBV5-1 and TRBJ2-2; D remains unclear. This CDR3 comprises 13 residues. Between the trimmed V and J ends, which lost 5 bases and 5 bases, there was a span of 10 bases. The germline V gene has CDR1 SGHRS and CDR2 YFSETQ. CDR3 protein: CASSLELTGELFF. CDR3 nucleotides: TGCGCCAGCAGTTTAGAGTTAACCGGGGAGCTGTTTTTT.

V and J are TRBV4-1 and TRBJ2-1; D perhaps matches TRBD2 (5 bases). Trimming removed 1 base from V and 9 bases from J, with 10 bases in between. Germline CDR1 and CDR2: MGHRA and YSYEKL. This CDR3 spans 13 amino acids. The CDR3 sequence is CASSQVGVGEQFF. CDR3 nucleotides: TGCGCCAGCAGCCAAGTCGGGGTTGGTGAGCAGTTCTTC.

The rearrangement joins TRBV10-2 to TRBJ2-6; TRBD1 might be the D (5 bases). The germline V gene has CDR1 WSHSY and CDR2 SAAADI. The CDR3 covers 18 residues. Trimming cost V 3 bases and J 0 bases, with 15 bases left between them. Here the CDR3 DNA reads TGCGCCAGCAGTGATTCCTGGCAGGGCACCTCTGGGGCCAACGTCCTGACTTTC. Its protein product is CASSDSWQGTSGANVLTF.

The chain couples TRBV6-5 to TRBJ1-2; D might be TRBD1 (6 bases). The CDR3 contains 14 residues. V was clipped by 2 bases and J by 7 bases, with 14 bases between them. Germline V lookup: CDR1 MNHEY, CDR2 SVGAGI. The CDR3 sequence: CASSYSHREAGYTF. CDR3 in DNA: TGTGCCAGCAGTTACAGTCACAGGGAAGCTGGCTACACCTTC.

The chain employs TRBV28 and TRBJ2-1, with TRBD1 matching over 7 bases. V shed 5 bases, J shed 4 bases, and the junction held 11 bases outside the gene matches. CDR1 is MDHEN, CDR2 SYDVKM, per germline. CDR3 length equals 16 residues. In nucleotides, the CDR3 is TGTGCCAGCAGTGCCTCGACAGGGAATTTATACAATGAGCAGTTCTTC. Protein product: CASSASTGNLYNEQFF. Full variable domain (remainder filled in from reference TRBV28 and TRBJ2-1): DVKVTQSSRYLVKRTGEKVFLECVQDMDHENMFWYRQDPGLGLRLIYFSYDVKMKEKGDIPEGYSVSREKKERFSLILESASTNQTSMYLCASSASTGNLYNEQFFGPGTRLTVL.

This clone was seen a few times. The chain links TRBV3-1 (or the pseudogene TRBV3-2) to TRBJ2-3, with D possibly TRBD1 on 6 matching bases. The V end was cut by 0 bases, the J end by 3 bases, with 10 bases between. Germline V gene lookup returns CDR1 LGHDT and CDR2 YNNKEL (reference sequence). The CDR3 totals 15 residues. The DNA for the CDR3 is TGTGCCAGCAGCCAAGATAGGGGGTCTACAGATACGCAGTATTTT. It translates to CASSQDRGSTDTQYF.

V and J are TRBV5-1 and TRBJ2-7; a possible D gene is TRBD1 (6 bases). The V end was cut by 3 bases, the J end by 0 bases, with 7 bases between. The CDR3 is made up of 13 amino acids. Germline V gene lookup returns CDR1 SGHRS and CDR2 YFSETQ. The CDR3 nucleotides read TGCGCCAGCAGCTCACAGGGCTCCTACGAGCAGTACTTC. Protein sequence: CASSSQGSYEQYF. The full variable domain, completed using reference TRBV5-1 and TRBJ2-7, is KAGVTQTPRYLIKTRGQQVTLSCSPISGHRSVSWYQQTPGQGLQFLFEYFSETQRNKGNFPGRFSGRQFSNSRSEMNVSTLELGDSALYLCASSSQGSYEQYFGPGTRLTVT.

The CDR3 region has the DNA TGTGCCAGCAGTGAACACCCAGGGCGGAGCACGTTAGCCAAAAACATTCAGTACTTC. Translating gives CASSEHPGRSTLAKNIQYF. This rearrangement joins TRBV6-1 to TRBJ2-4; TRBD1 might be the D (5 bases). V was clipped by 2 bases and J by 0 bases, with 20 bases between them. This CDR3 has 19 residues. Germline V gives CDR1 MNHNS, CDR2 SASEGT.

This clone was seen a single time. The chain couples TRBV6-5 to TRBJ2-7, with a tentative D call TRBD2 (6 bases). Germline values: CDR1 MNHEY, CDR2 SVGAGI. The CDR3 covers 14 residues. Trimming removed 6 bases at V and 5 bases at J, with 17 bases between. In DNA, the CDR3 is TGTGCCAGCAGAAAACTAGCATCGAGGGACGAGCAGTACTTC. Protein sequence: CASRKLASRDEQYF.

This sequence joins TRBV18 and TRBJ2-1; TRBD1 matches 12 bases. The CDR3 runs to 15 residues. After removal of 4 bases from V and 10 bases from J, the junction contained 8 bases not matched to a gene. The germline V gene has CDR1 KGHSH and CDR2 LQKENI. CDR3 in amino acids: CASSQPGTGGKEQFF. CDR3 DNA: TGTGCCAGCTCACAACCGGGGACAGGGGGCAAGGAGCAGTTCTTC. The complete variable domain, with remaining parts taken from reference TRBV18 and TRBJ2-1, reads NAGVMQNPRHLVRRRGQEARLRCSPMKGHSHVYWYRQLPEEGLKFMVYLQKENIIDESGMPKERFSAEFPKEGPSILRIQQVVRGDSAAYFCASSQPGTGGKEQFFGPGTRLTVL.

The CDR3 reads CASSVGRGDEQYF. The CDR3 DNA reads TGTGCCAGCAGTGTTGGTAGGGGCGACGAGCAGTACTTC. The chain uses TRBV2 and TRBJ2-7, with D maybe TRBD1 (5 bases). Trimming left V 4 bases short and J 5 bases short, with 12 bases between. CDR1 and CDR2 from the germline V gene are SNHLY and FYNNEI. There are 13 residues in the CDR3.

CDR3 sequence (DNA): TGTGCCAGCAGTTTAATTAATACGCAGTATTTT. This codes for CASSLINTQYF. V gene TRBV12-3 or TRBV12-4 combines with J gene TRBJ2-3; D remains ambiguous. The CDR3 is made up of 11 amino acids. V was pared by 2 bases and J by 7 bases, with 4 bases between.

The CDR3 protein is CASSPTSGYLYNEQFF. The CDR3 DNA is TGTGCCAGCAGTCCGACTAGCGGCTACCTCTACAATGAGCAGTTCTTC. The chain uses TRBV2 and TRBJ2-1, with TRBD2 matching 9 bases. CDR3 size: 16 residues. V shed 5 bases and J 3 bases; nucleotides not matched to a gene: 8. The germline CDR1 and CDR2 sequences are SNHLY and FYNNEI.

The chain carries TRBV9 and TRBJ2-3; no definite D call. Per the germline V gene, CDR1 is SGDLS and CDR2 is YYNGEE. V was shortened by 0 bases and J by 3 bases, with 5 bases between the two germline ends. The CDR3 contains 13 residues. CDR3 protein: CASSVARTDTQYF. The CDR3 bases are TGTGCCAGCAGCGTAGCTCGGACAGATACGCAGTATTTT.

The CDR3 region has the DNA TGTGCCAGCAGCTCTCAGGGGAGAGGCTACACCTTC. It specifies CASSSQGRGYTF. The V gene is TRBV5-5, the J gene TRBJ1-2; D might be TRBD1 (6 bases). Trimming shortened V by 3 bases and J by 8 bases, and 11 bases separated the two germline ends. Germline values: CDR1 SGHKS, CDR2 YYEKEE (reference sequence). The CDR3 loop spans 12 amino acids.

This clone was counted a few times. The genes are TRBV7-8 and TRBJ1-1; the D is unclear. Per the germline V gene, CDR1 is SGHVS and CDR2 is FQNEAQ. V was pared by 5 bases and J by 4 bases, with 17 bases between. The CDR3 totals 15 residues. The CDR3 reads CASSREGGRGTEAFF. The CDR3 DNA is TGTGCCAGCAGCCGAGAAGGAGGGCGGGGCACTGAAGCTTTCTTT.

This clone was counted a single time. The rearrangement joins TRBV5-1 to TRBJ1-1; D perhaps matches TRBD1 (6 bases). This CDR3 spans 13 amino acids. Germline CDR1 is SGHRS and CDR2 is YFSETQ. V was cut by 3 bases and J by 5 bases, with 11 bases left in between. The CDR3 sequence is CASSSGQRTEAFF. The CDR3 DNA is TGCGCCAGCAGCTCCGGACAGCGGACTGAAGCTTTCTTT.

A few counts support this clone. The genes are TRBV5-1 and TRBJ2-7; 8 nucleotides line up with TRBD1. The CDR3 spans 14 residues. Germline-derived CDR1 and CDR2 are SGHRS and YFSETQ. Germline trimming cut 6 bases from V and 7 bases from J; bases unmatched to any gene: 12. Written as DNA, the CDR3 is TGCGCCAGCACCCGGACAGGGACCTTGGAAGAGCAGTACTTC. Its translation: CASTRTGTLEEQYF.

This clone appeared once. The chain's CDR3 is CASSQGFFGSIEGYGYTF. CDR3 DNA sequence: TGTGCCAGCAGCCAGGGATTTTTCGGGTCGATCGAGGGCTATGGCTACACCTTC. The J gene is TRBJ1-2, the V gene TRBV4-2, with unresolved D. The CDR3 is 18 residues long. In germline, CDR1 is LGHNA, CDR2 YNFKEQ. The V end lost 3 bases, the J end lost 4 bases, and 24 bases lay between the germline ends.

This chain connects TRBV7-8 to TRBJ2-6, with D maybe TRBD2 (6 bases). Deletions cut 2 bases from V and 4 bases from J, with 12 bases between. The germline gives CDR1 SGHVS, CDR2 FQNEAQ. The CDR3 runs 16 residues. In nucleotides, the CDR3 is TGTGCCAGCAGCTTATCCCGGGGGACCGGGGCCAACGTCCTGACTTTC. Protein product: CASSLSRGTGANVLTF.